This T cell receptor beta chain was recovered during a study of beta chain features in type 1 diabetes. The overall study: Examination of sorted cells across all samples involved roughly 100 million cells.

The sequenced template was cDNA made from the entire isolated RNA. The repertoire was sequenced with immunoSEQ multiplex PCR; TCRdb's copy has only in-frame clones and lacks some. In the table there are some 360,000 clones, 9.5% to 10% of which are singletons. The CDR3 loop spans 13 amino acids. CDR1 and CDR2 from the germline V gene are SQVTM and ANQGSEA. V shed 4 bases, J shed 2 bases, and the junction held 5 bases outside the gene matches. Comments on this clone: The antigen is unknown.

Study findings and constraints: The cDNA sequencing approach could over-represent high-TCR-expressing cells. There was a moderate but significant shortening of TCRB CDR3s in all four CD4+ subsets of Type 1 diabetes patients. In patients and controls equally, PCR might favor templates that are shorter. VDJ junctions from type 1 diabetes patients carried fewer insertions and larger deletions.

The receptor was derived from a man aged 25 to 45 with type 1 diabetes. The gene calls are TRBV29-1 and TRBJ2-7; 7 bases are shared with TRBD1. The sequenced sample was central memory CD4+ T cells from blood. In nucleotides, the CDR3 is TGCAGCGTTGGTAGTACAGGGGCCTACGAGCAGTACTTC. It is translated as CSVGSTGAYEQYF.